This T cell receptor beta chain was retrieved from a study of vaccination effects on CD4 cells after COVID-19. Study context: Post-vaccine specimens arrived a median 72 days past the second dose. Study-wide results and limits: Within healthy vaccinees, only 1 of 255 vaccine-induced clones displayed cross-reactivity with common cold coronaviruses.

As to this clone: The antigen remains unidentified.

TCRdb's copy holds only in-frame clones and misses some; the assay was immunoSEQ multiplex PCR. The table records 55,000 to 70,000 clones, approximately 76% of them present only once. In the ViraFEST assay, antigen-specific CD4+ clonotypes were identified by expansion after peptide-pool stimulation. Cultured cells yielded isolated CD4+ T cells after 10 to 11 days. Each participant was administered two doses of either the BNT162b2 or the mRNA-1273 vaccine. Each well held 2 million to 2.5 million PBMC cultured with about 9.1 ug/ml peptides and approximately 11 IU/ml IL-2. Material: CD4+ T cells from PBMCs cultured with HCoV-OC43 spike peptides, obtained after COVID-19 vaccination. The sample's subset: HCoV-OC43 spike overlapping peptide pool stimulation. The receptor comes from a human donor who received a COVID-19 vaccine.

This CDR3 reads CASSPIHGTQYNEQFF. As DNA, the CDR3 is TGTGCCAGCAGCCCTATCCATGGGACGCAGTACAATGAGCAGTTCTTC. V usage is TRBV11-2 and J usage is TRBJ2-1; D tentatively fits TRBD1 or TRBD2 (5 bases each). Trimming shortened V by 5 bases and J by 4 bases, and 18 bases separated the two germline ends. The CDR3 consists of 16 residues. CDR1 SGHAT and CDR2 FQNNGV come from the germline V gene.